These 32 T cell receptor beta chains came from one sample sequenced in a study of cytomegalovirus exposure and HLA in healthy donors. Libraries were prepared by immunoSEQ multiplex PCR; TCRdb keeps only in-frame clonotypes and omits some of them. The sample has hundreds of thousands of clones, about 90% seen once. The sample comprised PBMCs. The receptors come from a man between 18 and 29 years old in good health and CMV-seropositive.

V gene TRBV5-4 combines with J gene TRBJ1-1, with D perhaps TRBD1 (5 bases). This CDR3 contains 12 residues. Trimming cost V 5 bases and J 6 bases, with 11 bases left between them. Per germline, CDR1 SGHNT and CDR2 YYREEE (reference sequence). The CDR3 DNA is TGTGCCAGCAGTTCTGCAGGGCCTGAAGCTTTCTTT. This gives the protein CASSSAGPEAFF.

This chain connects TRBV29-1 to TRBJ1-2, with no clear D. Per germline, CDR1 SQVTM and CDR2 ANQGSEA. The germline V and J ends were trimmed by 1 base and 8 bases, with 14 bases remaining between them. This CDR3 region has 13 residues. As DNA, the CDR3 is TGCAGCGTTGAAGGGATGACTCTCGGGGGCTACACCTTC. As protein: CSVEGMTLGGYTF.

The V and J genes are TRBV2 and TRBJ2-2; 10 nucleotides match TRBD2. V gave up 6 bases and J gave up 7 bases; unmatched junction bases: 8. The CDR3 consists of 15 residues. The germline V gene has CDR1 SNHLY and CDR2 FYNNEI. CDR3 sequence: CASRRGASGSGELFF. The CDR3 region has the DNA TGTGCCAGCAGGAGGGGGGCTAGCGGGAGCGGGGAGCTGTTTTTT.

The chain combines TRBV5-1 with TRBJ2-1; 7 nucleotides match TRBD1. The CDR3 covers 16 residues. The V and J ends lost 3 bases and 6 bases, in that order; junction bases with no gene match: 12. Germline assignment: CDR1 SGHRS and CDR2 YFSETQ. The CDR3 spells CASSSRTGTVGNEQFF. CDR3 nucleotide sequence: TGCGCCAGCAGCTCCAGAACGGGGACAGTGGGCAATGAGCAGTTCTTC.

V usage is TRBV7-9 and J usage is TRBJ1-2, with a tentative D call TRBD1 (6 bases). V lost 1 base, J lost 8 bases, and 14 bases lay in between. From germline, CDR1 is SEHNR and CDR2 FQNEAQ (reference sequence). This CDR3 region has 14 residues. In DNA form, the CDR3 reads TGTGCCAGCAGCTTAGGGGACAACGCCTCAGGCTACACCTTC. Amino acid sequence: CASSLGDNASGYTF.

The chain carries TRBV18 and TRBJ2-7, with 11 nucleotides matching TRBD1. Germline V CDR1 and CDR2: KGHSH, LQKENI. CDR3 length: 15 amino acids. The ends lost 1 base at V and 5 bases at J; junction bases unmatched: 4. The CDR3 DNA reads as TGTGCCAGCTCACCACGGACAGGGGGCGAGGACGAGCAGTACTTC. Its translation is CASSPRTGGEDEQYF.

This clone was counted a single time. The chain links TRBV5-6 to TRBJ1-4, with TRBD1 identical over 12 bases. Germline V CDR1 and CDR2: SGHDT, YYEEEE. The ends lost 3 bases at V and 7 bases at J; junction bases unmatched: 7. The CDR3 loop spans 16 amino acids. Here the CDR3 reads CASSWGTGGFIEKLFF. Written as DNA, the CDR3 is TGTGCCAGCAGCTGGGGGACAGGGGGCTTTATTGAAAAACTGTTTTTT.

V usage is TRBV10-3 and J usage is TRBJ2-1; D ambiguous. Trimming took off 3 bases at V and 5 bases at J, with 11 bases between the two ends. The CDR3 is 14 residues long. Per germline, CDR1 ENHRY and CDR2 SYGVKD. The CDR3 spells CAISDITRHNEQFF. The CDR3 bases are TGTGCCATCAGTGATATTACTCGGCACAATGAGCAGTTCTTC.

This chain connects TRBV4-3 to TRBJ2-3; 7 bases line up with TRBD2. The germline CDR1 and CDR2 sequences are LGHNA and YSLEER. This CDR3 is built from 15 residues. Losses at the gene ends were 5 bases for V and 4 bases for J; bases not matched to a gene: 9. The CDR3 DNA is TGCGCCAGCAGCACCCGCGGGAGTGGGGCAGATACGCAGTATTTT. It codes for CASSTRGSGADTQYF.

This clone was seen once. The chain is built from TRBV6-6 and TRBJ1-3; no firm D call. V was trimmed by 2 bases and J by 4 bases, leaving 15 bases between them. Germline V CDR1 and CDR2: MNHNY, SVGAGI (reference sequence). The CDR3 sequence is 16 residues long. CDR3 sequence (DNA): TGTGCCAGCAGTTACAGCCGGGCCGGAGAGGGAAACACCATATATTTT. Translating gives CASSYSRAGEGNTIYF.

The chain couples TRBV15 to TRBJ1-1, with a tentative D call TRBD1 (6 bases). V was trimmed by 3 bases and J by 1 base, leaving 6 bases between them. The CDR3 runs 13 residues. Germline V gene sequence: CDR1 LNHNV, CDR2 YYDKDF (reference sequence). The DNA of the CDR3 is TGTGCCACCAGCAGGGACAGGAACACTGAAGCTTTCTTT. Its translation: CATSRDRNTEAFF. The full variable domain, completed using reference TRBV15 and TRBJ1-1, is DAMVIQNPRYQVTQFGKPVTLSCSQTLNHNVMYWYQQKSSQAPKLLFHYYDKDFNNEADTPDNFQSRRPNTSFCFLDIRSPGLGDTAMYLCATSRDRNTEAFFGQGTRLTVV.

Concerning this clone itself: This CDR3 is also generated by other DNA sequences in the sample. The V and J genes are TRBV27 and TRBJ1-1; D gene uncertain. The CDR3 length is 13 residues. Germline assignment: CDR1 MNHEY and CDR2 SMNVEV (reference sequence). The V end lost 3 bases, the J end lost 1 base, and 6 bases lay between the germline ends. The CDR3 DNA sequence: TGTGCCAGCAGTTTGGGCGGGAACACTGAAGCTTTCTTT. It encodes CASSLGGNTEAFF.

This clone came up once. The chain recombines TRBV2 with TRBJ2-2; possibly TRBD1 or TRBD2 for D (5 bases each). CDR3 length: 13 amino acids. V lost 9 bases to trimming and J lost 6 bases, with 14 bases between them. Per the germline V gene, CDR1 is SNHLY and CDR2 is FYNNEI. CDR3 in DNA: TGTGCCAGAGAGGCAGGGCGGGCCGGGGAGCTGTTTTTT. It is translated as CAREAGRAGELFF.

In nucleotides, the CDR3 is TGTGCCAGCAGACGGACAGGTTTGGCCACTGAAGCTTTCTTT. It yields the protein CASRRTGLATEAFF. This chain connects TRBV28 to TRBJ1-1; TRBD1 aligns across 7 bases. The CDR3 consists of 14 residues. The J segment lost 4 bases and the V segment lost 6 bases, leaving 8 bases of the junction unmatched. The germline V gene has CDR1 MDHEN and CDR2 SYDVKM.

This rearrangement joins TRBV6-5 to TRBJ1-2; D uncertain. Germline CDR1 MNHEY, CDR2 SVGAGI. The ends were cut back, 0 bases at V and 5 bases at J, with 13 bases in the middle. The CDR3 runs 15 residues. For the CDR3, the DNA is TGTGCCAGCAGTTACTCGGACGGAAGCTTGTATGGCTACACCTTC. Its translation: CASSYSDGSLYGYTF.

The rearrangement links TRBV30 to TRBJ2-7; D unresolved. Germline loops: CDR1 GTSNPN, CDR2 SVGIG (reference sequence). The CDR3 is 14 residues long. Trimming took 3 bases from V and 4 from J, leaving 16 bases between them. Here the CDR3 reads CAWSKEPRAYEQYF. The CDR3, as DNA: TGTGCCTGGAGCAAAGAACCGAGAGCATACGAGCAGTACTTC.

A single count supports this clone. The chain is built from TRBV6-5 and TRBJ1-1; 11 bases align to TRBD1. The CDR3 is made up of 15 amino acids. V shed 6 bases, J shed 4 bases, and the junction held 7 bases outside the gene matches. Germline V gene sequence: CDR1 MNHEY, CDR2 SVGAGI. CDR3 protein: CASSPGQGATTEAFF. The CDR3 DNA follows: TGTGCCAGCAGCCCTGGACAGGGGGCCACCACTGAAGCTTTCTTT.

The V call is TRBV6-5, the J call TRBJ1-5; no firm D call. The germline gives CDR1 MNHEY, CDR2 SVGAGI. The CDR3 is 13 amino acids. V was trimmed by 7 bases and J by 7 bases, leaving 14 bases between them. CDR3 DNA: TGTGCCAGCACCCCGTGGGGTGGCCAGCCCCAGCATTTT. Encoded protein: CASTPWGGQPQHF.

The V and J genes are TRBV6-5 and TRBJ1-1, with TRBD1 matching 9 bases. The ends lost 0 bases at V and 2 bases at J; junction bases unmatched: 1. The CDR3 length is 15 residues. Germline CDR1 MNHEY, CDR2 SVGAGI. The CDR3 region has the DNA TGTGCCAGCAGTTACTCGGGACAGGGAAACACTGAAGCTTTCTTT. The encoded protein is CASSYSGQGNTEAFF.

V usage is TRBV7-9 and J usage is TRBJ2-7, with D maybe TRBD2 (5 bases). Between the trimmed V and J ends, which lost 1 base and 6 bases, there was a span of 16 bases. This CDR3 has 15 residues. Germline CDR1 SEHNR, CDR2 FQNEAQ (reference sequence). The CDR3 region is CASSLERLAQREQYF. DNA for the CDR3: TGTGCCAGCAGCTTAGAAAGGCTAGCACAGCGCGAGCAGTACTTC.

V and J are TRBV19 and TRBJ1-1, with D uncertain. Germline CDR1 is LNHDA and CDR2 is SQIVND (reference sequence). This CDR3 contains 15 residues. Trimming stripped 3 bases from V and 0 bases from J, with 11 bases between. The CDR3 DNA follows: TGTGCCAGTAGTATGCCGACCGCCTTGAACACTGAAGCTTTCTTT. Protein: CASSMPTALNTEAFF.

This clone is a singleton in its sample. The J gene is TRBJ2-7, the V gene TRBV5-5; the D gene could be TRBD1 or TRBD2 (5 bases each). Trimming cost V 0 bases and J 2 bases, with 12 bases left between them. Germline CDR1 reads SGHKS; CDR2 reads YYEKEE (reference sequence). CDR3 length: 15 residues. The CDR3 sequence: CASSLVGDRTYEQYF. The CDR3 DNA reads TGTGCCAGCAGCTTGGTGGGGGATCGAACCTACGAGCAGTACTTC.

V and J are TRBV7-9 and TRBJ2-7, with D perhaps being TRBD1 or TRBD2 (5 bases each). Per the germline V gene, CDR1 is SEHNR and CDR2 is FQNEAQ (reference sequence). V was trimmed by 4 bases and J by 4 bases, leaving 14 bases between them. This CDR3 spans 14 amino acids. This CDR3 is CASSSPGRTYEQYF. CDR3 nucleotide sequence: TGTGCCAGCAGCTCCCCGGGACGCACATACGAGCAGTACTTC.

The V gene is TRBV18, the J gene TRBJ2-3; 10 nucleotides match TRBD2. CDR1 is KGHSH and CDR2 is LQKENI in the germline V gene. The CDR3 covers 16 residues. The trim removed 3 bases at V and 0 bases at J, leaving 3 bases unmatched. As DNA, the CDR3 is TGTGCCAGCTCACCTGAGACTAGCGGGAGCACAGATACGCAGTATTTT. Its translation is CASSPETSGSTDTQYF.

V and J are TRBV18 and TRBJ1-2, with no clear D. Germline V CDR1 and CDR2: KGHSH, LQKENI. V was clipped by 3 bases and J by 4 bases, with 9 bases between them. The CDR3 totals 13 residues. Here the CDR3 reads CASSPDNLYGYTF. The CDR3, as DNA: TGTGCCAGCTCACCCGACAATCTCTATGGCTACACCTTC.

This clone was counted a few times. V usage is TRBV30 and J usage is TRBJ1-1; no firm D call. Germline V gene sequence: CDR1 GTSNPN, CDR2 SVGIG (reference sequence). Trimming shortened V by 5 bases and J by 2 bases, and 6 bases separated the two germline ends. The CDR3 totals 11 residues. The CDR3, as DNA: TGTGCCTGGGAGGGCAACACTGAAGCTTTCTTT. It yields the protein CAWEGNTEAFF.

In the case of this clone: The identical CDR3 is also encoded by other nucleotide sequences in the sample. The genes are TRBV7-2 and TRBJ2-7; D unresolved. V gave up 4 bases and J gave up 7 bases, with 8 bases separating them. The CDR3 spans 11 residues. CDR1 SGHTA and CDR2 FQGNSA come from the germline V gene. The DNA of the CDR3 is TGTGCCAGCAGCTCCCATTTAGAGCAGTACTTC. This codes for CASSSHLEQYF.

The genes are TRBV4-3 and TRBJ1-1, with 9 bases lining up with TRBD1. The CDR3 sequence is 17 residues long. Looked up from germline, CDR1 is LGHNA and CDR2 is YSLEER. V dropped 1 base and J dropped 1; count of bases not matched to a gene: 7. This CDR3 is CASSQVWGGQGNTEAFF. Here the CDR3 DNA reads TGCGCCAGCAGCCAAGTTTGGGGGGGACAGGGGAACACTGAAGCTTTCTTT.

This CDR3 reads CASSLTGADKNIQYF. Here the CDR3 DNA reads TGCGCCAGCAGCCTGACAGGGGCGGACAAAAACATTCAGTACTTC. The chain joins TRBV5-1 to TRBJ2-4; 8 positions match TRBD1. Germline lookup yields CDR1 SGHRS and CDR2 YFSETQ. CDR3 size: 15 residues. With V trimmed by 4 bases and J by 3 bases, 6 bases remained unmatched.

The V gene is TRBV5-1, the J gene TRBJ1-2; 8 bases fit TRBD1. Germline CDR1 is SGHRS and CDR2 is YFSETQ. The CDR3 is 15 residues long. J gave up 3 bases and V 4 bases, and 8 bases lay outside the gene matches. The CDR3 region has the DNA TGCGCCAGCAGCGAATACAGGGGGACTGACTATGGCTACACCTTC. This sequence encodes CASSEYRGTDYGYTF.

The chain combines TRBV30 with TRBJ1-1; TRBD1 agrees at 7 bases. The germline V gene encodes CDR1 GTSNPN and CDR2 SVGIG (reference sequence). V dropped 3 bases and J dropped 2; count of bases not matched to a gene: 6. The CDR3 is 14 residues long. This CDR3 is CAWSRQGFNTEAFF. CDR3 coding DNA: TGTGCCTGGAGCCGACAGGGTTTCAACACTGAAGCTTTCTTT.

CDR3 DNA: TGTGCCAGCACCATAGGGGACAGGGGCACCGGGGAGCTGTTTTTT. Its translation is CASTIGDRGTGELFF. The V and J genes are TRBV7-8 and TRBJ2-2; 10 bases fit TRBD1. With V trimmed by 7 bases and J by 4 bases, 6 bases remained unmatched. Per the germline V gene, CDR1 is SGHVS and CDR2 is FQNEAQ. The CDR3 is 15 amino acids.